This T cell receptor (beta chain) stems from a study of PD-1 blockade in classical Hodgkin lymphoma. V lost 0 bases to trimming and J lost 2 bases, with 6 bases between them. CDR3 size: 14 residues. From germline, CDR1 is SGHVS and CDR2 FQNEAQ. With regard to this clone: Antigen specificity is unknown.

Each and every patient relapsed after autologous stem cell transplantation, and patients got differing brentuximab vedotin exposure. Each best response was a complete response, a partial response or progressive disease. The data were produced by immunoSEQ multiplex PCR, yet TCRdb's version contains in-frame clones alone and is incomplete. The sample comprises more than 35,000 clones, about 90% of which are singletons, and about 7.4% rests with the top ten. Study conclusions and caveats: It was reported that newly diagnosed patients had less baseline TCR diversity than healthy donors. Exclusion was the outcome for patients who began nivolumab under 1 year after ASCT. Patients newly diagnosed and complete responders had comparable baseline diversity.

The source material was peripheral blood mononuclear cells (PBMCs), sampled before the second cycle of nivolumab. J is TRBJ2-3 and V is TRBV7-8; D remains unclear. This sequence originates from a human donor with classical Hodgkin lymphoma. The CDR3 sequence: CASSLARHTDTQYF. The CDR3 DNA reads as TGTGCCAGCAGCTTAGCGAGGCACACAGATACGCAGTATTTT.